The 20 T cell receptor beta chains presented below share a single source sample, sequenced in a study of blood T cell repertoires in COVID-19. Only in-frame clones appear in the TCRdb table, and some are missing; sequencing was by immunoSEQ multiplex PCR. In the table there are over 200,000 clones, roughly 87% of which are singletons. Sequencing used peripheral blood. These receptors were obtained from a human donor in a cohort sampled during active COVID-19.

The rearrangement links TRBV28 to TRBJ2-6, with D hard to call. Germline V lookup: CDR1 MDHEN, CDR2 SYDVKM. The CDR3 extends over 15 amino acids. V gave up 2 bases and J gave up 0 bases, with 5 bases separating them. CDR3 sequence reads: CASSLRDSGANVLTF. DNA for the CDR3: TGTGCCAGCAGTTTACGAGACTCTGGGGCCAACGTCCTGACTTTC.

This clone came up once. J is TRBJ2-3 and V is TRBV6-5; 12 bases fit TRBD2. This CDR3 contains 16 residues. With V trimmed by 0 bases and J by 6 bases, 4 bases remained unmatched. From germline, CDR1 is MNHEY and CDR2 SVGAGI. CDR3 sequence: CASSYSTSGGLDTQYF. CDR3 DNA sequence: TGTGCCAGCAGTTACTCTACTAGCGGGGGGCTGGATACGCAGTATTTT.

This chain joins TRBV4-1 and TRBJ1-2; 7 bases line up with TRBD1. Germline CDR1 reads MGHRA; CDR2 reads YSYEKL. The CDR3 spans 16 residues. Germline trimming cut 3 bases from V and 5 bases from J; bases unmatched to any gene: 12. DNA of the CDR3: TGCGCCAGCAGCCACCCCCGGGACAGTCCGGGTTATGGCTACACCTTC. The encoded protein is CASSHPRDSPGYGYTF.

The rearrangement joins TRBV9 to TRBJ2-1; 7 bases are shared with TRBD1. This CDR3 is built from 14 residues. Germline V lookup: CDR1 SGDLS, CDR2 YYNGEE. J was trimmed by 7 bases and V by 4 bases; bases with no gene match: 8. The CDR3 loop reads CASSLRQGWNEQFF. The DNA of the CDR3 is TGTGCCAGCAGCCTCCGACAGGGATGGAATGAGCAGTTCTTC.

This clone was observed once. The V gene is TRBV11-2, the J gene TRBJ2-1; 8 bases match TRBD2. Trimming took 5 bases from V and 5 from J; bases not matched to a gene: 14. Germline assignment: CDR1 SGHAT and CDR2 FQNNGV. This CDR3 has 17 amino acids. CDR3 sequence: CASSPHFSGSFDNEQFF. In DNA, the CDR3 is TGTGCCAGCAGCCCCCATTTCAGCGGGAGTTTCGACAATGAGCAGTTCTTC.

The chain joins TRBV19 to TRBJ1-2; 9 bases fit TRBD1. CDR1 is LNHDA and CDR2 is SQIVND in the germline V gene (reference sequence). The CDR3 covers 14 residues. With 6 bases clipped from V and 4 bases from J, the junction kept 6 bases outside the gene matches. CDR3 coding DNA: TGTGCCAGTAGCAATCCGGGACAGGGCTATGGCTACACCTTC. This translates into CASSNPGQGYGYTF.

V usage is TRBV10-3 and J usage is TRBJ1-2, with TRBD1 matching over 8 bases. Germline-derived CDR1 and CDR2 are ENHRY and SYGVKD. The ends lost 8 bases at V and 6 bases at J; junction bases unmatched: 8. The CDR3 totals 13 residues. The DNA of the CDR3 is TGTGCCATCCCGAGACAGGGGACGGATGGCTACACCTTC. It is translated as CAIPRQGTDGYTF.

This clone has just a few counts. This sequence joins TRBV6-4 and TRBJ2-2; D gene uncertain. Trimming stripped 4 bases from V and 7 bases from J, with 16 bases between. In germline, CDR1 is MRHNA, CDR2 SNTAGT. The CDR3 is 15 amino acids. CDR3 amino acids: CASSASELPNGELFF. Here the CDR3 DNA reads TGTGCCAGCAGTGCAAGTGAACTACCTAACGGGGAGCTGTTTTTT.

V gene TRBV30 combines with J gene TRBJ1-3; a weak D match, TRBD1 (6 bases). CDR3 length: 16 amino acids. The germline V and J ends were trimmed by 0 bases and 2 bases, with 14 bases remaining between them. CDR1 is GTSNPN and CDR2 is SVGIG in the germline V gene (reference sequence). The CDR3 DNA sequence: TGTGCCTGGAGTGTATCAGGGGTCGGAGCTGGAAACACCATATATTTT. Translated: CAWSVSGVGAGNTIYF. Drawing the rest from reference TRBV30 and TRBJ1-3, the complete variable domain is SQTIHQWPATLVQPVGSPLSLECTVEGTSNPNLYWYRQAAGRGLQLLFYSVGIGQISSEVPQNLSASRPQDRQFILSSKKLLLSDSGFYLCAWSVSGVGAGNTIYFGEGSWLTVV.

J is TRBJ1-1 and V is TRBV4-3; 7 nucleotides agree with TRBD1. CDR1 and CDR2 from the germline V gene are LGHNA and YSLEER. After removal of 1 base from V and 8 bases from J, the junction contained 10 bases not matched to a gene. The CDR3 spans 15 residues. The CDR3 region has the DNA TGCGCCAGCAGCCAAGGATTCCGGGACAGAAGAGAAGCTTTCTTT. Translated, it gives CASSQGFRDRREAFF.

This clone is medium-sized (0.01 to 0.1%) in the sample. The V gene is TRBV10-1, the J gene TRBJ2-7, with 13 positions matching TRBD2. The CDR3 has 16 amino acids. CDR1 is WNHNN and CDR2 is SYGVQD in the germline V gene (reference sequence). With V trimmed by 7 bases and J by 3 bases, 9 bases remained unmatched. This chain's CDR3 is CASTLAGGLPFYEQYF. Here the CDR3 DNA reads TGCGCCAGCACACTAGCGGGAGGGCTTCCCTTCTACGAGCAGTACTTC.

This clone has only one observation. The rearrangement links TRBV18 to TRBJ2-7, with 9 bases aligning to TRBD1. There are 15 residues in the CDR3. V lost 2 bases, J lost 5 bases, and 7 bases stayed unmatched. Germline V gene data show CDR1 as KGHSH and CDR2 as LQKENI. CDR3 nucleotide sequence: TGTGCCAGCTCACCAGTTAACAGGGGGCCCCACGAGCAGTACTTC. Amino acids: CASSPVNRGPHEQYF.

This clone appeared a few times. The V gene is TRBV19, the J gene TRBJ1-2; D gene unclear. The CDR3 consists of 13 residues. Germline-derived CDR1 and CDR2 are LNHDA and SQIVND (reference sequence). V lost 3 bases and J lost 4, with 9 bases in between. The CDR3 reads CASSIATFYGYTF. The CDR3, as DNA: TGTGCCAGTAGTATCGCCACATTCTATGGCTACACCTTC.

The rearrangement uses TRBV2 and TRBJ2-7; TRBD1 aligns across 8 bases. Germline CDR1 SNHLY, CDR2 FYNNEI. Germline trimming cut 6 bases from V and 5 bases from J; bases unmatched to any gene: 9. The CDR3 is made up of 14 amino acids. This CDR3 is CASRPGQGLHEQYF. CDR3 bases: TGTGCCAGCAGACCTGGACAGGGTTTACACGAGCAGTACTTC. Filled out from reference TRBV2 and TRBJ2-7, the complete variable domain reads EPEVTQTPSHQVTQMGQEVILRCVPISNHLYFYWYRQILGQKVEFLVSFYNNEISEKSEIFDDQFSVERPDGSNFTLKIRSTKLEDSAMYFCASRPGQGLHEQYFGPGTRLTVT.

In DNA, the CDR3 is TGCGCCAGCAGACTGCGAACCGGGACAGAGACCTACGAGCAGTACTTC. Its translation is CASRLRTGTETYEQYF. The rearrangement uses TRBV4-1 and TRBJ2-7, with 7 positions matching TRBD1. The CDR3 has 16 residues. V lost 6 bases and J lost 2; bases outside the gene matches: 13. Germline V gene lookup returns CDR1 MGHRA and CDR2 YSYEKL.

This chain connects TRBV19 to TRBJ2-7; 8 nucleotides agree with TRBD2. Germline values: CDR1 LNHDA, CDR2 SQIVND (reference sequence). The CDR3 has 14 residues. Trimming cost V 5 bases and J 3 bases; bases outside gene matches: 6. Here the CDR3 reads CASSFGGGNYEQYF. The CDR3 bases are TGTGCCAGTAGTTTCGGGGGGGGAAACTACGAGCAGTACTTC. Full variable domain (rest looked up from reference TRBV19 and TRBJ2-7): DGGITQSPKYLFRKEGQNVTLSCEQNLNHDAMYWYRQDPGQGLRLIYYSQIVNDFQKGDIAEGYSVSREKKESFPLTVTSAQKNPTAFYLCASSFGGGNYEQYFGPGTRLTVT.

This chain uses TRBV6-2 or TRBV6-3 with TRBJ2-7, with D hard to call. The germline gives CDR1 MNHEY, CDR2 SVGEGT. CDR3 length: 12 amino acids. The V and J ends lost 5 bases and 4 bases respectively, with 9 bases between them. DNA for the CDR3: TGTGCCAGCAGTAATTCAGATTACGAGCAGTACTTC. This gives the protein CASSNSDYEQYF.

The V call is TRBV18, the J call TRBJ1-3; a weak D match, TRBD1 (5 bases). The CDR3 is 15 amino acids. Per the germline V gene, CDR1 is KGHSH and CDR2 is LQKENI. Trimming removed 2 bases from V and 0 bases from J, with 8 bases in between. This chain's CDR3 is CASSPAGDSGNTIYF. In DNA, the CDR3 is TGTGCCAGCTCACCAGCGGGGGACTCTGGAAACACCATATATTTT.

V gene TRBV20-1 combines with J gene TRBJ2-7; TRBD1 might be the D (5 bases). The ends were cut back, 3 bases at V and 4 bases at J, with 13 bases in the middle. CDR3 size: 13 residues. Germline CDR1 reads DFQATT; CDR2 reads SNEGSKA (reference sequence). CDR3 nucleotides: TGCAGTGCTAGTCAAGGGGCCGGGTACGAGCAGTACTTC. Translation: CSASQGAGYEQYF.

This sequence joins TRBV24-1 and TRBJ1-2; no clear D. The ends were cut back, 2 bases at V and 5 bases at J, with 5 bases in the middle. This CDR3 is 12 amino acids long. CDR1 and CDR2 (germline): KGHDR, SFDVKD. CDR3: CATSDSDYGYTF. The CDR3 coding sequence is TGTGCCACCAGTGATTCAGATTATGGCTACACCTTC.